This TCR beta chain was captured by sequencing in a study of Graves' ophthalmopathy and Graves' hyperthyroidism. About the study: The study drew peripheral blood at initial diagnosis, before any treatment. General study findings and limits: Blood also harbored most expanded thyroid clonotypes above 0.001 frequency.

This clonotype was observed many times. The antigen remains undetermined. The length of the CDR3 is 14 residues. Trimming took 7 bases from V and 4 from J; bases not matched to a gene: 9. The germline V gene has CDR1 SEHNR and CDR2 FQNEAQ (reference sequence). Presentation of ophthalmopathy in the donors involved moderate-to-severe activity, CAS ≥3, NOSPECS ≥4 and a duration under 3 months. The starting material, approximately 10 ml of fresh peripheral blood, provided the PBMCs. RNA transcripts were the template, and TCR beta CDR3 regions were amplified from them. A first-round RT-PCR used HTBI primers, followed by a second-round multiplex PCR. MiXCR was run by TCRdb on the multiplex PCR reads, yielding one entry per CDR3 protein. The sample shows roughly 500,000 distinct CDR3 sequences, approximately 15% of them seen only once.

The sequenced material came from blood. This TCR was recovered from a woman between 25 and 40 years old with Graves' ophthalmopathy. This chain uses TRBV7-9 with TRBJ1-2, with TRBD1 matching 7 bases. CDR3 protein: CASNKQGGGYGYTF. Written as DNA, the CDR3 is TGTGCCAGCAACAAGCAAGGGGGCGGCTATGGCTACACCTTC.